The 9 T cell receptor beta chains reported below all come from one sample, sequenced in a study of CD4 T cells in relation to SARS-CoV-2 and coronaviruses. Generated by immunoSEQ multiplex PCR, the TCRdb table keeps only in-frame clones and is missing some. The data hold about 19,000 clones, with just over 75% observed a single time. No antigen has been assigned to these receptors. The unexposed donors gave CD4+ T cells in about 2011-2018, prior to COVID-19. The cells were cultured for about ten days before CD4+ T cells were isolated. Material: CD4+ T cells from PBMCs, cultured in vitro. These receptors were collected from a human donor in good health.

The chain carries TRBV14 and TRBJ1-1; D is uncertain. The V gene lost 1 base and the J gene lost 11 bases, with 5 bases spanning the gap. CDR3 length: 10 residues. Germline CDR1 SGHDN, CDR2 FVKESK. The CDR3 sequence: CASSQVVAFF. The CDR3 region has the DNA TGTGCCAGCAGCCAAGTAGTGGCTTTCTTT.

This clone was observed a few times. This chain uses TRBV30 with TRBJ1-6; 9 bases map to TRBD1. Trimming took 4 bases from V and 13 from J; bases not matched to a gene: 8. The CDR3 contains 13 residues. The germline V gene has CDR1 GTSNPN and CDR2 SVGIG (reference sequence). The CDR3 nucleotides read TGTGCCTGGAATCGGGACAGGGCGGAGCCCCTCCACTTT. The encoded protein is CAWNRDRAEPLHF.

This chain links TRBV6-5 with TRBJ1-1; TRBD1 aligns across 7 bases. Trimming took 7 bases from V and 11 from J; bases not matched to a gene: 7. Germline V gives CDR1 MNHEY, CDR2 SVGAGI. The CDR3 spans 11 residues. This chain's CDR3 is CASIRTGAAFF. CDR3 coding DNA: TGTGCCAGCATCCGAACAGGGGCCGCTTTCTTT.

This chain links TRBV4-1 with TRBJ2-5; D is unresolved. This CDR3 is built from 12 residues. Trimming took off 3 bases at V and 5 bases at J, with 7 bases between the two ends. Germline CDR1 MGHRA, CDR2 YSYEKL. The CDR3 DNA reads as TGCGCCAGCAGCCAGGTCGCGGAGACCCAGTACTTC. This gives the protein CASSQVAETQYF.

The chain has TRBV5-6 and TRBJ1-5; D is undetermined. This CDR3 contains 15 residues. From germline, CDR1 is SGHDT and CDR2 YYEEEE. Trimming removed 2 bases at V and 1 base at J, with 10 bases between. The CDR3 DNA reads TGTGCCAGCAGCTTCTTGCTGGAGAGCAATCAGCCCCAGCATTTT. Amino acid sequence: CASSFLLESNQPQHF. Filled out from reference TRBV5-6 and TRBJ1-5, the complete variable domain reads DAGVTQSPTHLIKTRGQQVTLRCSPKSGHDTVSWYQQALGQGPQFIFQYYEEEERQRGNFPDRFSGHQFPNYSSELNVNALLLGDSALYLCASSFLLESNQPQHFGDGTRLSIL.

CDR3 in DNA: TGTGCCAGCAGTCCAACAGGGGGCGCGAGCACTGAAGCTTTCTTT. Encoded protein: CASSPTGGASTEAFF. The J gene is TRBJ1-1, the V gene TRBV3-1 (or the pseudogene TRBV3-2); TRBD1 matches at 9 bases. Germline CDR1 LGHDT, CDR2 YNNKEL (reference sequence). The CDR3 has 15 amino acids. Trimming took 6 bases from V and 4 from J; bases not matched to a gene: 9.

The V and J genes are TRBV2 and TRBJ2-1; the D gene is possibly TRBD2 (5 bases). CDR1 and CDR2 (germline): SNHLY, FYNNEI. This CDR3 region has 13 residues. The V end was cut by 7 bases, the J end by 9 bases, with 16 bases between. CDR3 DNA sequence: TGTGCCAGCAAGATACTCCACGGAGGTGAGCAGTTCTTC. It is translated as CASKILHGGEQFF. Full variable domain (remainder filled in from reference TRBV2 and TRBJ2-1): EPEVTQTPSHQVTQMGQEVILRCVPISNHLYFYWYRQILGQKVEFLVSFYNNEISEKSEIFDDQFSVERPDGSNFTLKIRSTKLEDSAMYFCASKILHGGEQFFGPGTRLTVL.

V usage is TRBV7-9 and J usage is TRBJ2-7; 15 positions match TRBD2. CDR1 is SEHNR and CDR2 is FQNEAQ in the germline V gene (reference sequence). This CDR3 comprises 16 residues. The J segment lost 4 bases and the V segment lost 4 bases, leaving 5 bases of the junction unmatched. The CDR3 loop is CASSYGTSGRFYEQYF. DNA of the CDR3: TGTGCCAGCAGCTACGGGACTAGCGGGAGGTTTTACGAGCAGTACTTC. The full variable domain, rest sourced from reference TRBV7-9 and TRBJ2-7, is DTGVSQNPRHKITKRGQNVTFRCDPISEHNRLYWYRQTLGQGPEFLTYFQNEAQLEKSRLLSDRFSAERPKGSFSTLEIQRTEQGDSAMYLCASSYGTSGRFYEQYFGPGTRLTVT.

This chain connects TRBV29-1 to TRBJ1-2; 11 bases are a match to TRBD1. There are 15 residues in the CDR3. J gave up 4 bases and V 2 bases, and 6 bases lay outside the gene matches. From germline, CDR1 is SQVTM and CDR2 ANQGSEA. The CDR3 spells CSVERSGTGGYGYTF. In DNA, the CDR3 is TGCAGCGTTGAAAGGAGTGGGACAGGGGGCTATGGCTACACCTTC. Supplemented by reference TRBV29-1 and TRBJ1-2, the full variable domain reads SAVISQKPSRDICQRGTSLTIQCQVDSQVTMMFWYRQQPGQSLTLIATANQGSEATYESGFVIDKFPISRPNLTFSTLTVSNMSPEDSSIYLCSVERSGTGGYGYTFGSGTRLTVV.